One sample yielded the 7 T cell receptor beta chains listed below, sequenced in a study of response to subunit inactivated influenza vaccine. From the RT-PCR reads, TCRdb called clonotypes with MiXCR, one entry per CDR3 protein. Among 590,000 or so distinct CDR3 sequences listed, roughly 15% were seen once. The sample consisted of PBMCs from blood, taken around two weeks before vaccination. All receptors derive from a man aged 50 or older who received an inactivated influenza vaccine.

The chain employs TRBV12-3 or TRBV12-4 and TRBJ2-1; D remains ambiguous. The DNA end favors TRBJ2-7, so the J call may be wrong. This CDR3 spans 14 amino acids. CDR3 loop: CASSLVQPYNEQYF. CDR3 coding DNA: TGTGCCAGCAGTTTAGTACAGCCCTACAATGAGCAGTACTTC.

V and J are TRBV6-1 and TRBJ1-2; 7 bases line up with TRBD1. The J segment lost 2 bases and the V segment lost 6 bases, leaving 18 bases of the junction unmatched. CDR1 is MNHNS, CDR2 SASEGT, per germline. This CDR3 is built from 18 residues. CDR3 loop: CASSTTHRDRWSNYGYTF. For the CDR3, the DNA is TGTGCCAGCAGCACTACCCACCGGGACAGATGGTCCAACTATGGCTACACCTTC.

The chain joins TRBV3-1 to TRBJ2-5, with 9 positions matching TRBD2. Germline-derived CDR1 and CDR2 are LGHDT and YNNKEL (reference sequence). The CDR3 consists of 14 residues. J lost 5 bases, V lost 5 bases, and 6 bases had no gene match. The CDR3 sequence: CASSNGLAQETQYF. CDR3 sequence (DNA): TGTGCCAGCAGCAACGGACTAGCGCAGGAGACCCAGTACTTC.

V and J are TRBV19 and TRBJ2-4, with D perhaps TRBD1 or TRBD2 (5 bases each). V lost 5 bases, J lost 3 bases, and 14 bases lay in between. The CDR3 has 15 amino acids. Germline CDR1 and CDR2: LNHDA and SQIVND (reference sequence). CDR3 sequence reads: CASSLGVSVKNIQYF. CDR3 nucleotide sequence: TGTGCCAGTAGTTTGGGGGTCTCTGTCAAAAACATTCAGTACTTC.

There are a few counts of this clonotype. V and J are TRBV12-3 or TRBV12-4 and TRBJ1-6; D remains ambiguous. This CDR3 has 13 amino acids. Between the trimmed V and J ends, which lost 2 bases and 11 bases, there was a span of 10 bases. The CDR3 protein is CASSLPGSAPLHF. In DNA form, the CDR3 reads TGTGCCAGCAGTTTACCGGGGAGTGCACCCCTCCACTTT.

This chain links TRBV29-1 with TRBJ2-7; D is perhaps TRBD1 (5 bases). The CDR3 runs to 12 residues. Per the germline V gene, CDR1 is SQVTM and CDR2 is ANQGSEA. V lost 5 bases, J lost 2 bases, and 10 bases lay in between. The DNA of the CDR3 is TGCAGCGTTCGACAGAGTACCTACGAGCAGTACTTC. Amino acid sequence: CSVRQSTYEQYF.

The rearrangement joins TRBV2 to TRBJ2-3, with TRBD2 identical over 13 bases. Germline V lookup: CDR1 SNHLY, CDR2 FYNNEI. J gave up 4 bases and V 6 bases, and 16 bases lay outside the gene matches. The CDR3 extends over 19 amino acids. CDR3 nucleotides: TGTGCCAGCAGAGATCTACTAGCGGGGGGGACTTCACTTCCAGATACGCAGTATTTT. The encoded protein is CASRDLLAGGTSLPDTQYF.